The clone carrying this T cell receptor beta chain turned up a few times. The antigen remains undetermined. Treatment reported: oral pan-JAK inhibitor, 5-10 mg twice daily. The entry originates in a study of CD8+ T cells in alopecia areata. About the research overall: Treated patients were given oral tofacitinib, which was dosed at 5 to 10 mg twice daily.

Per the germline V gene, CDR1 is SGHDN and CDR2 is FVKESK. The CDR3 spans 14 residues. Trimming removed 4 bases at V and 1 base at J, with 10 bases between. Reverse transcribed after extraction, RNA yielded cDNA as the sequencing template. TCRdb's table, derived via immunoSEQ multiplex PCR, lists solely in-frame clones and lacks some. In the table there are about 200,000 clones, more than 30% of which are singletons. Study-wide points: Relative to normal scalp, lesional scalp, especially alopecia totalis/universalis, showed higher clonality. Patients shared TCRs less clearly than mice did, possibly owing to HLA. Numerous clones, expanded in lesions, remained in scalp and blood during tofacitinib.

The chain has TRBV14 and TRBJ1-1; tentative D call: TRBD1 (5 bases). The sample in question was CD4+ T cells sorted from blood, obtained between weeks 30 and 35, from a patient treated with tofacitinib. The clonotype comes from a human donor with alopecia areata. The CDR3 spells CASSPPGANTEAFF. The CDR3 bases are TGTGCCAGCAGCCCCCCTGGGGCGAACACTGAAGCTTTCTTT.